The source of this T cell receptor (beta chain) is a study of T-cell memory formation after mild COVID-19. Constant-segment primers and 5'RACE yielded cDNA libraries for TCR alpha and TCR beta, each carrying sample barcodes and UMIs. In TCRdb, the 5' RACE reads were re-called with MiXCR into one record per CDR3 protein. The profile shows 350,000 or so distinct CDR3 sequences, around 21% of them singletons. In germline, CDR1 is SGHRS, CDR2 YFSETQ. The CDR3 is 14 amino acids. The V segment lost 4 bases and the J segment 4 bases; nucleotides outside the gene matches: 7. Study findings and constraints: Clones contracting across day 15 to 85 had a balanced CD4/CD8 profile; later expanding clones leaned CD4+.

This clonotype was observed a handful of times. Its cognate antigen is unknown. This TCR derives from an adult woman who had mild COVID-19 (a few samples of this study predate the infection). Cell type and time point are not known. This chain connects TRBV5-1 to TRBJ1-2, with 7 bases that match TRBD1. The specimen sequenced was PBMCs or a T cell subset sorted from them (not recorded which). CDR3 residues: CASSREGQLYGYTF. DNA of the CDR3: TGCGCCAGCAGCCGAGAGGGACAGCTCTATGGCTACACCTTC. The entire variable domain, with the rest obtained from reference TRBV5-1 and TRBJ1-2, is as follows: KAGVTQTPRYLIKTRGQQVTLSCSPISGHRSVSWYQQTPGQGLQFLFEYFSETQRNKGNFPGRFSGRQFSNSRSEMNVSTLELGDSALYLCASSREGQLYGYTFGSGTRLTVV.